This entry is about one T cell receptor (beta chain). This specimen belongs to a study of blood T cell repertoires in COVID-19. Original processing methods: Estimation of nucleated cell counts relied on the amplification of reference gene primers. The protocol was immunoSEQ multiplex PCR, while the TCRdb copy is restricted to in-frame clones and leaves out a portion. V and J calls and clone size come straight from that table; D and trimming were deduced from the DNA. The sample holds about 230,000 clones, roughly 80% seen once. Germline CDR1 reads SGHRS; CDR2 reads YFSETQ. V gave up 0 bases and J gave up 2 bases, with 9 bases separating them. The CDR3 sequence is 15 residues long.

This clonotype was obtained from an elderly woman with acute or convalescent COVID-19. Sequenced input: peripheral blood. The rearrangement uses TRBV5-1 and TRBJ1-5; D gene uncertain. The CDR3 protein is CASSLAPEGNQPQHF. The CDR3 nucleotides read TGCGCCAGCAGCTTGGCCCCAGAGGGCAATCAGCCCCAGCATTTT.